This TCR beta chain stems from a study of post-analysis software for immune sequencing data. Broader study findings: A handful of TRBV segments, including TRBV5-6, TRBV5-1 and TRBV20-1, were more frequent in patients than controls.

Germline V lookup: CDR1 SQVTM, CDR2 ANQGSEA. V was pared by 5 bases and J by 4 bases, with 17 bases between. This CDR3 has 14 amino acids. Each TCR beta cDNA library carried unique molecular identifiers. TCRdb reprocessed the PCR reads with MiXCR, giving one entry per CDR3 protein. This table has hundreds of thousands of distinct CDR3 sequences, approximately 59% appearing once. This clonotype has only a few counts. What it binds is unknown. Sequencing was carried out using blood. The chain employs TRBV29-1 and TRBJ1-2; no definite D call. This receptor was taken from a girl under 10 years old with multiple sclerosis. The CDR3 DNA reads TGCAGCGTTCCCCTAATGAGGCCTTCCTATGGCTACACCTTC. Amino acid sequence: CSVPLMRPSYGYTF.